Below are 25 T cell receptor beta chains sequenced from a single sample in a study of cytomegalovirus exposure and HLA in healthy donors. Sequenced by immunoSEQ multiplex PCR; TCRdb stores in-frame clones only, minus some. The sample shows about 360,000 clones, around 86% of them seen only once. The sequenced sample consisted of PBMCs. The receptors were gathered from a woman under 30 in good health and CMV-seronegative.

This clone was seen a single time. The chain is built from TRBV6-6 and TRBJ2-1, with 9 bases identical to TRBD1. V dropped 5 bases and J dropped 9; count of bases not matched to a gene: 8. Per germline, CDR1 MNHNY and CDR2 SVGAGI (reference sequence). CDR3 length equals 14 residues. The CDR3 sequence is CASSVPGQGIEQFF. The CDR3 coding sequence is TGTGCCAGCAGTGTCCCGGGACAGGGTATTGAGCAGTTCTTC.

The J gene is TRBJ2-5, the V gene TRBV7-2, with D unclear. This CDR3 spans 11 amino acids. Trimming took 2 bases from V and 5 from J, leaving 3 bases between them. CDR1 is SGHTA and CDR2 is FQGNSA in the germline V gene. The CDR3 loop is CASSLLETQYF. The DNA of the CDR3 is TGTGCCAGCAGCTTACTTGAGACCCAGTACTTC. The full variable domain, completed using reference TRBV7-2 and TRBJ2-5, is GAGVSQSPSNKVTEKGKDVELRCDPISGHTALYWYRQSLGQGLEFLIYFQGNSAPDKSGLPSDRFSAERTGGSVSTLTIQRTQQEDSAVYLCASSLLETQYFGPGTRLLVL.

The CDR3 region has the DNA TGCGCCAGCCATACAGGGTTGACCACCGGGGAGCTGTTTTTT. Its protein product is CASHTGLTTGELFF. This chain links TRBV5-1 with TRBJ2-2; perhaps TRBD1 as D (6 bases). The germline V and J ends were trimmed by 7 bases and 4 bases, with 14 bases remaining between them. The CDR3 has 14 residues. Germline V CDR1 and CDR2: SGHRS, YFSETQ.

The V and J genes are TRBV2 and TRBJ2-5; tentatively, D is TRBD2 (6 bases). The V end lost 6 bases, the J end lost 5 bases, and 19 bases lay between the germline ends. CDR1 and CDR2 (germline): SNHLY, FYNNEI. The CDR3 runs to 15 residues. The CDR3 DNA follows: TGTGCCAGCAGGGCGACGACTAGGTTTTCGGAGACCCAGTACTTC. This translates into CASRATTRFSETQYF. Supplemented by reference TRBV2 and TRBJ2-5, the full variable domain reads EPEVTQTPSHQVTQMGQEVILRCVPISNHLYFYWYRQILGQKVEFLVSFYNNEISEKSEIFDDQFSVERPDGSNFTLKIRSTKLEDSAMYFCASRATTRFSETQYFGPGTRLLVL.

The V gene is TRBV2, the J gene TRBJ2-5; no reliable D call. The CDR3 spans 14 residues. Looked up from germline, CDR1 is SNHLY and CDR2 is FYNNEI. Deletions cut 3 bases from V and 2 bases from J, with 10 bases between. CDR3 region: CASSEGSRQETQYF. The CDR3 coding sequence is TGTGCCAGCAGTGAGGGCAGCCGACAAGAGACCCAGTACTTC.

The CDR3 nucleotides read TGTGCCAGCAGCTCCCGGGACACCTACAATGAGCAGTTCTTC. Translation: CASSSRDTYNEQFF. The chain uses TRBV5-6 and TRBJ2-1; tentative D call: TRBD1 (6 bases). The CDR3 extends over 14 amino acids. Germline CDR1 SGHDT, CDR2 YYEEEE. V lost 3 bases and J lost 2, with 9 bases in between.

This clone was recorded a few times. CDR3 region: CASSYRGSHYEQYF. The CDR3 region has the DNA TGTGCCAGCAGTTACAGGGGATCCCACTACGAGCAGTACTTC. This chain uses TRBV6-5 with TRBJ2-7, with D perhaps TRBD1 (5 bases). The CDR3 sequence is 14 residues long. Trimming removed 2 bases from V and 3 bases from J, with 11 bases in between. CDR1 is MNHEY and CDR2 is SVGAGI in the germline V gene.

The V and J genes are TRBV2 and TRBJ1-6; D gene uncertain. The CDR3 extends over 15 amino acids. V dropped 0 bases and J dropped 9 bases, with 12 bases sitting between them. The germline V gene encodes CDR1 SNHLY and CDR2 FYNNEI. The CDR3 protein is CASSEASAGSSPLHF. CDR3 nucleotide sequence: TGTGCCAGCAGTGAAGCAAGCGCGGGGAGTTCACCCCTCCACTTT. Variable domain in full (rest from reference TRBV2 and TRBJ1-6): EPEVTQTPSHQVTQMGQEVILRCVPISNHLYFYWYRQILGQKVEFLVSFYNNEISEKSEIFDDQFSVERPDGSNFTLKIRSTKLEDSAMYFCASSEASAGSSPLHFGNGTRLTVT.

The chain couples TRBV10-3 to TRBJ2-5; TRBD2 matches at 12 bases. Trimming at V came to 2 bases and at J to 5 bases, leaving 9 bases not matched to a gene. The CDR3 runs to 17 residues. CDR1 is ENHRY, CDR2 SYGVKD, per germline. CDR3 in DNA: TGTGCCATCAGTGAGGGACTAGCGGGGATGGGAGGGGAGACCCAGTACTTC. Its protein is CAISEGLAGMGGETQYF.

V is TRBV7-9 and J is TRBJ1-2, with a tentative D call TRBD1 (6 bases). The CDR3 spans 14 residues. Trimming took off 3 bases at V and 6 bases at J, with 14 bases between the two ends. Germline CDR1 is SEHNR and CDR2 is FQNEAQ (reference sequence). The CDR3 nucleotides read TGTGCCAGCAGCTTTGGCACAGGGTTTGATGGCTACACCTTC. It yields the protein CASSFGTGFDGYTF.

The chain uses TRBV7-9 and TRBJ2-3, with D possibly TRBD2 on 5 matching bases. The CDR3 has 19 residues. V was pared by 6 bases and J by 0 bases, with 25 bases between. Germline assignment: CDR1 SEHNR and CDR2 FQNEAQ (reference sequence). For the CDR3, the DNA is TGTGCCAGCAGTCCAAGGGCCGAGTCCCGGAGGAGAAGCACAGATACGCAGTATTTT. Protein product: CASSPRAESRRRSTDTQYF.

This clone has only one observation. V gene TRBV5-1 combines with J gene TRBJ2-1, with 7 nucleotides matching TRBD2. Unmatched junction bases numbered 11, after V lost 3 bases and J lost 8 bases. Looked up from germline, CDR1 is SGHRS and CDR2 is YFSETQ. CDR3 length: 15 amino acids. CDR3 sequence (DNA): TGCGCCAGCAGCTGGAACTCGGGGGGAGTGGATGAGCAGTTCTTC. Amino acid sequence: CASSWNSGGVDEQFF. Together with reference TRBV5-1 and TRBJ2-1, the CDR3 gives the full variable domain: KAGVTQTPRYLIKTRGQQVTLSCSPISGHRSVSWYQQTPGQGLQFLFEYFSETQRNKGNFPGRFSGRQFSNSRSEMNVSTLELGDSALYLCASSWNSGGVDEQFFGPGTRLTVL.

The chain is built from TRBV2 and TRBJ2-2, with 9 bases that match TRBD1. The CDR3 totals 15 residues. After removal of 5 bases from V and 5 bases from J, the junction contained 6 bases not matched to a gene. Germline V gene sequence: CDR1 SNHLY, CDR2 FYNNEI. DNA for the CDR3: TGTGCCAGCAGTCCGGGACAGGGAAGGACCGGGGAGCTGTTTTTT. Its protein product is CASSPGQGRTGELFF.

J is TRBJ2-7 and V is TRBV5-1; 10 bases are a match to TRBD2. V was clipped by 4 bases and J by 3 bases; unmatched bases: 7. The germline V gene encodes CDR1 SGHRS and CDR2 YFSETQ. The CDR3 runs to 15 residues. Here the CDR3 reads CASSRGTSADYEQYF. CDR3 sequence (DNA): TGCGCCAGCAGCCGAGGGACTAGCGCAGACTACGAGCAGTACTTC.

This chain joins TRBV7-8 and TRBJ2-2, with 14 bases fitting TRBD2. Germline CDR1 reads SGHVS; CDR2 reads FQNEAQ. Trimming at V came to 0 bases and at J to 5 bases, leaving 8 bases not matched to a gene. The CDR3 consists of 19 residues. The DNA of the CDR3 is TGTGCCAGCAGCTTAGCCGGACTAGCGGGAGGATTGAAGACCGGGGAGCTGTTTTTT. Protein sequence: CASSLAGLAGGLKTGELFF.

The rearrangement joins TRBV7-9 to TRBJ2-2; TRBD2 matches at 9 bases. The germline gives CDR1 SEHNR, CDR2 FQNEAQ (reference sequence). With V trimmed by 5 bases and J by 3 bases, 4 bases remained unmatched. The CDR3 is 15 amino acids. CDR3 protein: CASSIGTSYTGELFF. CDR3 in DNA: TGTGCCAGCAGCATAGGGACTAGCTACACCGGGGAGCTGTTTTTT.

The chain has TRBV4-1 and TRBJ2-5; 14 positions match TRBD2. The CDR3 is 17 residues long. The J segment lost 5 bases and the V segment lost 4 bases, leaving 9 bases of the junction unmatched. Germline CDR1 is MGHRA and CDR2 is YSYEKL. CDR3 DNA sequence: TGCGCCAGCAGCCCATGGACTAGCGGGGGGATTTGGGAGACCCAGTACTTC. Protein sequence: CASSPWTSGGIWETQYF.

The chain has TRBV7-9 and TRBJ2-3; D remains ambiguous. This CDR3 is 15 amino acids long. Trimming took off 3 bases at V and 3 bases at J, with 13 bases between the two ends. Germline assignment: CDR1 SEHNR and CDR2 FQNEAQ (reference sequence). CDR3 DNA: TGTGCCAGCAGCTTGATACCCGACAAGACAGATACGCAGTATTTT. Translating gives CASSLIPDKTDTQYF. Complete variable domain (other parts from reference TRBV7-9 and TRBJ2-3): DTGVSQNPRHKITKRGQNVTFRCDPISEHNRLYWYRQTLGQGPEFLTYFQNEAQLEKSRLLSDRFSAERPKGSFSTLEIQRTEQGDSAMYLCASSLIPDKTDTQYFGPGTRLTVL.

The chain carries TRBV29-1 and TRBJ1-1; 7 bases line up with TRBD1. J lost 5 bases, V lost 3 bases, and 6 bases had no gene match. Germline-derived CDR1 and CDR2 are SQVTM and ANQGSEA. This CDR3 has 13 amino acids. CDR3 bases: TGCAGCGTTGATCTACAGGGGAGAACTGAAGCTTTCTTT. This translates into CSVDLQGRTEAFF.

J is TRBJ2-3 and V is TRBV7-3; 11 nucleotides line up with TRBD2. V lost 2 bases and J lost 1; bases outside the gene matches: 5. The CDR3 extends over 17 amino acids. Per germline, CDR1 SGHTA and CDR2 FQGTGA. The CDR3 sequence: CASSLVGTSGGTDTQYF. In DNA form, the CDR3 reads TGTGCCAGCAGCTTAGTTGGGACTAGCGGCGGCACAGATACGCAGTATTTT.

The chain recombines TRBV25-1 with TRBJ2-1; 8 bases are shared with TRBD2. The CDR3 consists of 17 residues. The junction had 7 bases not matched to a gene; V was cut back by 3 bases and J by 0 bases. Germline CDR1 and CDR2: MGHDK and SYGVNS. The DNA for the CDR3 is TGTGCCAGCAGTGATTCCAGCGGGAGCCACTCCTACAATGAGCAGTTCTTC. Translating gives CASSDSSGSHSYNEQFF. Using reference TRBV25-1 and TRBJ2-1 for the parts outside the CDR3, the full variable domain is EADIYQTPRYLVIGTGKKITLECSQTMGHDKMYWYQQDPGMELHLIHYSYGVNSTEKGDLSSESTVSRIRTEHFPLTLESARPSHTSQYLCASSDSSGSHSYNEQFFGPGTRLTVL.

The chain has TRBV28 and TRBJ2-7; 12 positions agree with TRBD1. The V and J ends lost 5 bases and 3 bases, in that order; junction bases with no gene match: 17. Germline assignment: CDR1 MDHEN and CDR2 SYDVKM. The CDR3 has 19 amino acids. CDR3 protein: CASSPGRDRGRIRYYEQYF. CDR3 bases: TGTGCCAGCAGTCCTGGAAGGGACAGGGGGCGGATTAGATACTACGAGCAGTACTTC.

The genes are TRBV9 and TRBJ1-2; a weak D match, TRBD1 (6 bases). The V gene's germline CDR1 is SGDLS and CDR2 YYNGEE. This CDR3 contains 15 residues. V dropped 0 bases and J dropped 8 bases, with 17 bases sitting between them. CDR3 amino acids: CASSVGSNQRGGYTF. The CDR3 nucleotides are TGTGCCAGCAGCGTAGGGAGCAACCAAAGGGGGGGCTACACCTTC. The full variable domain, rest sourced from reference TRBV9 and TRBJ1-2, is DSGVTQTPKHLITATGQRVTLRCSPRSGDLSVYWYQQSLDQGLQFLIQYYNGEERAKGNILERFSAQQFPDLHSELNLSSLELGDSALYFCASSVGSNQRGGYTFGSGTRLTVV.

This chain uses TRBV28 with TRBJ1-2; D is ambiguous. Germline V gene data show CDR1 as MDHEN and CDR2 as SYDVKM. The germline V and J ends were trimmed by 4 bases and 5 bases, with 11 bases remaining between them. CDR3 length: 13 residues. CDR3 sequence: CASSSIVRYGYTF. CDR3 coding DNA: TGTGCCAGCAGTTCAATAGTGAGATATGGCTACACCTTC.

This clone was picked up one time. The J gene is TRBJ1-5, the V gene TRBV4-1; the D gene is possibly TRBD1 (5 bases). V shed 4 bases and J shed 3 bases, with 16 bases lying between them. Germline V CDR1 and CDR2: MGHRA, YSYEKL. The CDR3 length is 16 residues. This CDR3 is CASSPDTGFVNQPQHF. CDR3 nucleotide sequence: TGCGCCAGCAGCCCCGACACAGGATTCGTCAATCAGCCCCAGCATTTT.